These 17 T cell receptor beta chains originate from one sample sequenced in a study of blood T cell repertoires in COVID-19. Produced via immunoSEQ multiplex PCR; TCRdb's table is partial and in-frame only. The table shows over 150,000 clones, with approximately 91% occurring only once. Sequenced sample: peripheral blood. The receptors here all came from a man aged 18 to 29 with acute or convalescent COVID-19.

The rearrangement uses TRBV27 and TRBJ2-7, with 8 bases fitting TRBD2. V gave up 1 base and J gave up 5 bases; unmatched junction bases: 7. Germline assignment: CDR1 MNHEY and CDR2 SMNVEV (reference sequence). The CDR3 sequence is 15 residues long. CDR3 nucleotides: TGTGCCAGCAGTTTATTAGCGGGGATCCCGGACGAGCAGTACTTC. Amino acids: CASSLLAGIPDEQYF.

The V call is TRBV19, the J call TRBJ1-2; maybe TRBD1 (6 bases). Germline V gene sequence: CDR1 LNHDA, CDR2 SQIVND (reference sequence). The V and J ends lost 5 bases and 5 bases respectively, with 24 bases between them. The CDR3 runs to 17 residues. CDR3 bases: TGTGCCAGTAGTCCCGGAGTCTGGGACAATGTACTATATGGCTACACCTTC. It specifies CASSPGVWDNVLYGYTF. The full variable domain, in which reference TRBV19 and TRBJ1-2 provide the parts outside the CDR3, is DGGITQSPKYLFRKEGQNVTLSCEQNLNHDAMYWYRQDPGQGLRLIYYSQIVNDFQKGDIAEGYSVSREKKESFPLTVTSAQKNPTAFYLCASSPGVWDNVLYGYTFGSGTRLTVV.

Here the CDR3 reads CASSKRDTENYGYTF. The CDR3 region has the DNA TGTGCCAGCAGCAAGAGGGACACTGAAAACTATGGCTACACCTTC. The rearrangement uses TRBV13 and TRBJ1-2, with D possibly being TRBD1 (6 bases). Germline CDR1 PRHDT, CDR2 FYEKMQ (reference sequence). CDR3 length equals 15 residues. Between the trimmed V and J ends, which lost 5 bases and 2 bases, there was a span of 15 bases.

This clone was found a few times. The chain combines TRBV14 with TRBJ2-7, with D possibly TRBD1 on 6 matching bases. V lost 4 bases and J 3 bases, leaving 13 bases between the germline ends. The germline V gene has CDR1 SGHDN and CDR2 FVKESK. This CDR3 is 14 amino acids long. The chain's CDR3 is CASSPLQGYYEQYF. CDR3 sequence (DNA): TGTGCCAGCAGCCCCCTACAGGGTTACTACGAGCAGTACTTC.

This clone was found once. DNA of the CDR3: TGTGCCAGCAGCCAAGGGCCTCCGGGTGCCTACAATGAGCAGTTCTTC. Translated: CASSQGPPGAYNEQFF. The rearrangement links TRBV14 to TRBJ2-1; D uncertain. Trimming left V 1 base short and J 2 bases short, with 12 bases between. Germline V CDR1 and CDR2: SGHDN, FVKESK. The CDR3 runs 16 residues.

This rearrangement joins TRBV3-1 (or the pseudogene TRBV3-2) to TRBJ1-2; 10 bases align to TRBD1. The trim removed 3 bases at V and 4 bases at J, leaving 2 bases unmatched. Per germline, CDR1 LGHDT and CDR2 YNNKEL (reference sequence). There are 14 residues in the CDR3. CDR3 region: CASSHRDRGYGYTF. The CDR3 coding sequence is TGTGCCAGCAGCCATAGGGACAGGGGCTATGGCTACACCTTC.

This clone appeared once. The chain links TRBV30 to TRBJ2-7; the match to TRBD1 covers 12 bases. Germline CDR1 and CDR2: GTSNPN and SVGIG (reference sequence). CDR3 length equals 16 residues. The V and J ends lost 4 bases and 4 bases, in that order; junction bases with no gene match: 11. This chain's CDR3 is CAWTGRGTGGLYEQYF. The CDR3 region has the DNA TGTGCCTGGACCGGGAGGGGGACAGGGGGCTTGTACGAGCAGTACTTC.

CDR3 sequence reads: CASSPVQSRAGELFF. Written as DNA, the CDR3 is TGTGCCAGCTCACCAGTACAGTCGAGGGCCGGGGAGCTGTTTTTT. The V call is TRBV18, the J call TRBJ2-2; possible D gene TRBD2, 5 bases. Trimming stripped 2 bases from V and 6 bases from J, with 13 bases between. CDR1 is KGHSH and CDR2 is LQKENI in the germline V gene. The CDR3 has 15 amino acids.

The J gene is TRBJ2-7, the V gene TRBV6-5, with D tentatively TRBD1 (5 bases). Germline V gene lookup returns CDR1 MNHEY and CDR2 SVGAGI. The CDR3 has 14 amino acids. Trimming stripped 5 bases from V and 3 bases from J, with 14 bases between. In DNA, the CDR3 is TGTGCCAGCAGTATCGACAGAACGATCTACGAGCAGTACTTC. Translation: CASSIDRTIYEQYF.

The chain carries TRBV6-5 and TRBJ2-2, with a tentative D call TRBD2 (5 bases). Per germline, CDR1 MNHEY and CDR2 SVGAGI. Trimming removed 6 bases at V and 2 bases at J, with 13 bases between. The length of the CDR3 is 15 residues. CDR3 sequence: CASRFNGVNTGELFF. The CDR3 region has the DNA TGTGCCAGCAGGTTCAACGGGGTCAACACCGGGGAGCTGTTTTTT.

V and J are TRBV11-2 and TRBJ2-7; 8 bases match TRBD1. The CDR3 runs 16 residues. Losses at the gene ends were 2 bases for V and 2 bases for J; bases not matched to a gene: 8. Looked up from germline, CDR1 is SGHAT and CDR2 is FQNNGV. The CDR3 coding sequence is TGTGCCAGCAGCTTACCCCAGGGGGCCGGGGCCTACGAGCAGTACTTC. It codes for CASSLPQGAGAYEQYF.

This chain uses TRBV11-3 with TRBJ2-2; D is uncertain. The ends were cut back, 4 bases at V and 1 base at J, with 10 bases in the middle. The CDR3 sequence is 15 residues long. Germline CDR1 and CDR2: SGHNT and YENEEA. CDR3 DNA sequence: TGTGCCAGCAGCTACTCAAGAGGGAACACCGGGGAGCTGTTTTTT. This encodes CASSYSRGNTGELFF.

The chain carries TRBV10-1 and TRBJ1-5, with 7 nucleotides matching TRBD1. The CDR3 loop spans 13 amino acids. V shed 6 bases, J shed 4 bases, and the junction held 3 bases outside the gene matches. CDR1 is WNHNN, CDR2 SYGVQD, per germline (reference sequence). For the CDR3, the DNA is TGCGCCAGCAGCGCACAGGGGAATCAGCCCCAGCATTTT. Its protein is CASSAQGNQPQHF.

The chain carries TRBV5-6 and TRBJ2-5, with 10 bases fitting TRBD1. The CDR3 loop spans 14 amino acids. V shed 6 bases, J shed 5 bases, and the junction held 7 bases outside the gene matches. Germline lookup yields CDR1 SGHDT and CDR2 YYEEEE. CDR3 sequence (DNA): TGTGCCAGCAACCAACCGGGACAGGGGGAGACCCAGTACTTC. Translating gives CASNQPGQGETQYF.

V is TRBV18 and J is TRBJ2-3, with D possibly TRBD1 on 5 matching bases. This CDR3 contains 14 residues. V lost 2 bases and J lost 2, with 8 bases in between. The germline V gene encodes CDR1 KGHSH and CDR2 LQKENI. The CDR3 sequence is CASSPRQYTDTQYF. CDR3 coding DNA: TGTGCCAGCTCACCAAGACAGTACACAGATACGCAGTATTTT.

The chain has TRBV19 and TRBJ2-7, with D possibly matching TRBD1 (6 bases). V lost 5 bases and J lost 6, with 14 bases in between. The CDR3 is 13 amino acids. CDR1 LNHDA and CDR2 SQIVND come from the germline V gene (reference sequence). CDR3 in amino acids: CASSGHRDGEQYF. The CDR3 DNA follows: TGTGCCAGTAGTGGCCACAGGGACGGCGAGCAGTACTTC.

In DNA form, the CDR3 reads TGTGCCAGCAGCCAAGATCTAAGGATGGGACAGGGGGAGAACACTGAAGCTTTCTTT. Residues: CASSQDLRMGQGENTEAFF. V and J are TRBV4-2 and TRBJ1-1; 11 bases line up with TRBD1. V lost 0 bases to trimming and J lost 1 base; unmatched junction nucleotides: 10. Germline CDR1 reads LGHNA; CDR2 reads YNFKEQ. This CDR3 has 19 residues.